What follows are 27 T cell receptor beta chains derived from one specimen sequenced in a study of T-cell reconstitution after alpha-beta-depleted transplantation in children. Preparation of the TCRbeta library involved a method that used unique molecular identifiers. TCRdb re-called the PCR reads with MiXCR, one entry per CDR3 protein. This sample has 400,000 to 500,000 distinct CDR3 sequences, with about a tenth found just once. This specimen consisted of PBMCs from the stem cell graft donor, obtained from the stem cell graft. Source of these receptors: a human donor who donated a stem cell graft to a child with acute myeloid leukemia.

This clonotype was counted only a few times. The chain recombines TRBV6-2 or TRBV6-3 with TRBJ2-7, with D perhaps given as TRBD1 or TRBD2 (5 bases each). Looked up from germline, CDR1 is MNHEY and CDR2 is SVGEGT. With 4 bases removed from V and 2 bases from J, the gap between germline ends came to 15 bases. This CDR3 is built from 15 residues. The CDR3 nucleotides read TGTGCCAGCAGTTCTGGGGCAGCGGACACCTACGAGCAGTACTTC. Its protein product is CASSSGAADTYEQYF.

This clonotype was detected many times. The V call is TRBV12-3 or TRBV12-4, the J call TRBJ2-3; 7 bases are shared with TRBD1. The CDR3 loop spans 15 amino acids. The V segment lost 6 bases and the J segment 0 bases; nucleotides outside the gene matches: 6. The CDR3: CASSLGTASTDTQYF. In DNA, the CDR3 is TGTGCCAGCAGCCTAGGGACAGCAAGCACAGATACGCAGTATTTT.

The chain combines TRBV11-1 with TRBJ2-3; D possibly corresponds to TRBD2 (5 bases). Germline CDR1 reads SGHAT; CDR2 reads FQDESV (reference sequence). The CDR3 spans 16 residues. V lost 5 bases and J 4 bases, leaving 19 bases between the germline ends. CDR3 sequence reads: CASSPRGFGSADTQYF. CDR3 bases: TGTGCCAGCAGCCCCCGGGGATTTGGGTCGGCAGATACGCAGTATTTT.

The sample holds a few counts of this clonotype. The rearrangement uses TRBV11-2 and TRBJ2-7; D is uncertain. The CDR3 totals 12 residues. Germline lookup yields CDR1 SGHAT and CDR2 FQNNGV. V dropped 3 bases and J dropped 0 bases, with 3 bases sitting between them. This CDR3 is CASSFISYEQYF. Here the CDR3 DNA reads TGTGCCAGCAGCTTCATCTCCTACGAGCAGTACTTC.

The CDR3: CSARTSGGVGANVLTF. CDR3 nucleotides: TGCAGTGCTAGAACATCCGGGGGGGTGGGGGCCAACGTCCTGACTTTC. The chain is built from TRBV20-1 and TRBJ2-6; 8 bases are shared with TRBD2. The CDR3 loop spans 16 amino acids. V was pared by 2 bases and J by 4 bases, with 7 bases of the junction left unmatched. Germline loops: CDR1 DFQATT, CDR2 SNEGSKA (reference sequence).

This clonotype was seen a handful of times. The rearrangement uses TRBV10-3 and TRBJ2-5; TRBD2 is a possible D gene (7 bases). The CDR3 extends over 16 amino acids. Trimming removed 10 bases from V and 2 bases from J, with 23 bases in between. CDR1 and CDR2 (germline): ENHRY, SYGVKD. This CDR3 reads CASHQSGGGNQETQYF. CDR3 DNA sequence: TGTGCCAGTCATCAGTCGGGGGGCGGGAATCAAGAGACCCAGTACTTC.

There are many counts of this clonotype. The CDR3 coding sequence is TGTGCCAGCAGCAAGGGACAGGGCAACTACGAGCAGTACTTC. As protein: CASSKGQGNYEQYF. The chain uses TRBV7-2 and TRBJ2-7; the match to TRBD1 covers 9 bases. The CDR3 length is 14 residues. The germline CDR1 and CDR2 sequences are SGHTA and FQGNSA. V shed 5 bases, J shed 3 bases, and the junction held 5 bases outside the gene matches.

The chain uses TRBV3-1 and TRBJ2-5, with TRBD2 matching over 11 bases. The CDR3 sequence is 18 residues long. Germline CDR1 is LGHDT and CDR2 is YNNKEL (reference sequence). Unmatched junction bases numbered 14, after V lost 8 bases and J lost 0 bases. The CDR3 is CASSKGRRLAGNQETQYF. CDR3 in DNA: TGTGCCAGCTCCAAAGGCCGTCGACTAGCGGGGAACCAAGAGACCCAGTACTTC.

This clonotype was counted a single time. This rearrangement joins TRBV20-1 to TRBJ1-6, with TRBD1 as a possible D gene (5 bases). Germline CDR1 DFQATT, CDR2 SNEGSKA (reference sequence). V shed 5 bases and J shed 6 bases, with 20 bases lying between them. The CDR3 runs to 16 residues. The CDR3 reads CSAVGWGGTPNSPLHF. The CDR3 DNA follows: TGCAGTGCTGTAGGCTGGGGCGGAACCCCTAATTCACCCCTCCACTTT.

This clonotype was found a few times. The gene calls are TRBV5-1 and TRBJ2-7, with D unresolved. This CDR3 comprises 13 residues. V was cut by 0 bases and J by 2 bases, with 6 bases left in between. Germline-derived CDR1 and CDR2 are SGHRS and YFSETQ. In nucleotides, the CDR3 is TGCGCCAGCAGCTTGGCTCCTACCTACGAGCAGTACGTC. Translating it yields CASSLAPTYEQYV.

This rearrangement joins TRBV12-3 or TRBV12-4 to TRBJ2-7; weak D call: TRBD1 (5 bases). Trimming pared 5 bases from V and 6 bases from J, leaving 17 bases between. The CDR3 runs to 14 residues. CDR3 sequence reads: CASSRQGVYGEQYF. The CDR3 DNA follows: TGTGCCAGCAGTCGCCAAGGGGTATACGGCGAGCAGTACTTC.

V is TRBV6-2 or TRBV6-3 and J is TRBJ1-1; 9 bases are a match to TRBD1. The CDR3 covers 11 residues. CDR1 MNHEY and CDR2 SVGEGT come from the germline V gene. After removal of 6 bases from V and 10 bases from J, the junction contained 3 bases not matched to a gene. The chain's CDR3 is CASRGQGSAFF. The CDR3 DNA sequence: TGTGCCAGCAGAGGACAGGGGTCAGCTTTCTTT.

This clonotype has at least ten counts. V and J are TRBV5-1 and TRBJ1-1; D not resolved. Trimming shortened V by 4 bases and J by 3 bases, and 13 bases separated the two germline ends. The CDR3 runs 14 residues. Germline V gene lookup returns CDR1 SGHRS and CDR2 YFSETQ. CDR3 coding DNA: TGCGCCAGCAGCCTCAATACATGGGACACTGAAGCTTTCTTT. This translates into CASSLNTWDTEAFF.

This clonotype has a handful of counts. V and J are TRBV7-9 and TRBJ2-5; D uncertain. This CDR3 region has 12 residues. Trimming pared 3 bases from V and 4 bases from J, leaving 6 bases between. Germline CDR1 and CDR2: SEHNR and FQNEAQ (reference sequence). The CDR3: CASSLLTETQYF. The CDR3 coding sequence is TGTGCCAGCAGCTTGCTAACAGAGACCCAGTACTTC. Full variable domain (remainder filled in from reference TRBV7-9 and TRBJ2-5): DTGVSQNPRHKITKRGQNVTFRCDPISEHNRLYWYRQTLGQGPEFLTYFQNEAQLEKSRLLSDRFSAERPKGSFSTLEIQRTEQGDSAMYLCASSLLTETQYFGPGTRLLVL.

This clonotype was found a few times. The chain uses TRBV12-3 or TRBV12-4 and TRBJ2-1; TRBD1 agrees at 7 bases. V dropped 2 bases and J dropped 1; count of bases not matched to a gene: 8. The CDR3 length is 17 residues. The CDR3 DNA is TGTGCCAGCAGTTTAAAGGGGCCAGGGGGTTCCTACAATGAGCAGTTCTTC. This codes for CASSLKGPGGSYNEQFF.

This clonotype has a handful of counts. The CDR3 sequence is CASSYDRGTVGLSNYGYTF. The CDR3 region has the DNA TGTGCCAGCAGTTACGACAGGGGGACAGTCGGATTATCCAACTATGGCTACACCTTC. The chain links TRBV6-5 to TRBJ1-2, with TRBD1 matching 9 bases. V dropped 2 bases and J dropped 2; count of bases not matched to a gene: 15. CDR3 length equals 19 residues. Germline values: CDR1 MNHEY, CDR2 SVGAGI.

This clonotype was detected a few times. V and J are TRBV20-1 and TRBJ2-7, with TRBD2 matching 10 bases. The germline CDR1 and CDR2 sequences are DFQATT and SNEGSKA (reference sequence). The ends lost 7 bases at V and 3 bases at J; junction bases unmatched: 6. The CDR3 covers 13 residues. In DNA, the CDR3 is TGCAGTGTAGCGGGAGGTCCGCTCTACGAGCAGTACTTC. It codes for CSVAGGPLYEQYF.

Here the CDR3 DNA reads TGTGCCAGCAGACCAACAGGGGGCGACGGCACAGATACGCAGTATTTT. This gives the protein CASRPTGGDGTDTQYF. The chain uses TRBV7-2 and TRBJ2-3; the match to TRBD1 covers 9 bases. V lost 6 bases to trimming and J lost 1 base; unmatched junction nucleotides: 8. This CDR3 comprises 16 residues. Germline CDR1 reads SGHTA; CDR2 reads FQGNSA.

There are a few counts of this clonotype. This chain joins TRBV5-1 and TRBJ2-1, with TRBD2 identical over 10 bases. Germline V gene lookup returns CDR1 SGHRS and CDR2 YFSETQ. J gave up 8 bases and V 6 bases, and 11 bases lay outside the gene matches. The CDR3 has 15 residues. The CDR3 DNA reads TGCGCCAGCACTCTACTAGCGGGATGGTTCGATGAGCAGTTCTTC. It yields the protein CASTLLAGWFDEQFF.

The sample holds many counts of this clonotype. The J gene is TRBJ2-3, the V gene TRBV7-9, with a possible D match to TRBD1 (5 bases). The CDR3 covers 13 residues. Germline values: CDR1 SEHNR, CDR2 FQNEAQ (reference sequence). Deletions cut 10 bases from V and 2 bases from J, with 13 bases between. CDR3 loop: CATLGAFTDTQYF. The CDR3 DNA follows: TGTGCCACCTTAGGGGCCTTCACAGATACGCAGTATTTT.

Concerning this clonotype itself: Just one base apart from a much larger clone, this may be a read error. The chain links TRBV7-3 to TRBJ2-6; D gene unclear. CDR3 length: 13 amino acids. Germline-derived CDR1 and CDR2 are SGHTA and FQGTGA. Trimming cost V 5 bases and J 0 bases, with 2 bases left between them. The CDR3 spells CASSHSGANVLTF. Written as DNA, the CDR3 is TGTGCCAGCAGCCACTCTGGGGCCAACGTCCTGACTTTC.

V and J are TRBV7-2 and TRBJ2-4; D tentatively reads TRBD1 or TRBD2 (5 bases each). In germline, CDR1 is SGHTA, CDR2 FQGNSA. The CDR3 length is 16 residues. Trimming took off 1 base at V and 7 bases at J, with 17 bases between the two ends. CDR3 nucleotide sequence: TGTGCCAGCAGCTTAGACAGGAGGCAGGGCGCGAACATTCAGTACTTC. Its translation is CASSLDRRQGANIQYF.

The chain carries TRBV6-5 and TRBJ2-1; either TRBD1 or TRBD2 may fit D (5 bases each). Trimming shortened V by 4 bases and J by 2 bases, and 9 bases separated the two germline ends. The CDR3 has 14 residues. CDR1 MNHEY and CDR2 SVGAGI come from the germline V gene. The CDR3, as DNA: TGTGCCAGCAGTTGGGACCGAACCTACAATGAGCAGTTCTTC. This translates into CASSWDRTYNEQFF.

This chain connects TRBV10-3 to TRBJ1-4; no definite D call. Germline V CDR1 and CDR2: ENHRY, SYGVKD. Trimming took off 0 bases at V and 6 bases at J, with 11 bases between the two ends. The CDR3 extends over 15 amino acids. CDR3 loop: CAISESGRQDEKLFF. The CDR3 DNA follows: TGTGCCATCAGTGAGTCGGGCAGGCAGGATGAAAAACTGTTTTTT.

This clonotype has a count of ten or more. For the CDR3, the DNA is TGTGCCAGCAGTCCGGTTGGGACAGAATACGAGCAGTACTTC. It encodes CASSPVGTEYEQYF. The V call is TRBV6-2 or TRBV6-3, the J call TRBJ2-7, with 7 bases identical to TRBD1. V was pared by 5 bases and J by 4 bases, with 8 bases of the junction left unmatched. Germline loops: CDR1 MNHEY, CDR2 SVGEGT. The CDR3 loop spans 14 amino acids.

This clonotype was observed a handful of times. CDR3 sequence: CASRAKIYEQFF. The CDR3 region has the DNA TGTGCCAGCAGGGCCAAGATCTATGAGCAGTTCTTC. This rearrangement joins TRBV12-3 or TRBV12-4 to TRBJ2-1; no definite D call. V was cut by 6 bases and J by 8 bases, with 11 bases left in between. The CDR3 covers 12 residues.

The rearrangement joins TRBV20-1 to TRBJ2-3; 10 bases agree with TRBD2. The junction had 8 bases not matched to a gene; V was cut back by 2 bases and J by 6 bases. The germline V gene encodes CDR1 DFQATT and CDR2 SNEGSKA (reference sequence). The CDR3 spans 15 residues. CDR3 in amino acids: CSARPGTSVSDTQYF. CDR3 bases: TGCAGTGCTAGACCCGGGACTAGCGTTTCGGATACGCAGTATTTT.